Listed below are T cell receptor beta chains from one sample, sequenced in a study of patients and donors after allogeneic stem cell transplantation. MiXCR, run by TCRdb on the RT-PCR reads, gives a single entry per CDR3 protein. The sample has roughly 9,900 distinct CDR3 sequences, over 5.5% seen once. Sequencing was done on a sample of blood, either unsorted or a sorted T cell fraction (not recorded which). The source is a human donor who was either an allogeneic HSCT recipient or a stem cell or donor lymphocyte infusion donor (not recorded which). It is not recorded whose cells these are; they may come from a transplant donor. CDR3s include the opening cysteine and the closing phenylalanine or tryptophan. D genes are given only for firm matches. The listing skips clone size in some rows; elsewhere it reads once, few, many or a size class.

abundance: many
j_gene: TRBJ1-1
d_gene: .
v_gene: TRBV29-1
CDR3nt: TGCAGCGTCCTGTTAGGACCGAAGAACACTGAAGCTTTCTTT
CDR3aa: CSVLLGPKNTEAFF

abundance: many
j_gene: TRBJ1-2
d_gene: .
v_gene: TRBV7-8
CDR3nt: TGTGCCAGCAGCCCTAAGGGTTACAACTATGGCTACACCTTC
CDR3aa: CASSPKGYNYGYTF

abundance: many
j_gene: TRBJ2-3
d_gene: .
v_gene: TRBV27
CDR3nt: TGTGCCAGCAAGGTCGCAGGGGAAGGGGCGGATACGCAGTATTTT
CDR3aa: CASKVAGEGADTQYF

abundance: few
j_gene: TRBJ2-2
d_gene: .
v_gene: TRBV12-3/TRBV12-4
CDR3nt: TGTGCCAGCACCAAGGAGGGGGCCCCCGGGGAGCTGTTTTTT
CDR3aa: CASTKEGAPGELFF

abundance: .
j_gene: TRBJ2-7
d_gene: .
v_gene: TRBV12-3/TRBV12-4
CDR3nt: TGTGCCAGCAGTTTACAGGGTCCCTACGAGCAGTACTTC
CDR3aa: CASSLQGPYEQYF

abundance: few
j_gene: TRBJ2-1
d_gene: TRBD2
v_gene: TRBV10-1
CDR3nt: TGCGCCAGCAGTGGGGATCTAGCGGGAAGTGTGGAGCAGTTCTTC
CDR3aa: CASSGDLAGSVEQFF

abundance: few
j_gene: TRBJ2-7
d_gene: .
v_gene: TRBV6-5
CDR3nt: TGTGCCAGCAGTTACGTCCGCTCCTACGAGCAGTACTTC
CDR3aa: CASSYVRSYEQYF

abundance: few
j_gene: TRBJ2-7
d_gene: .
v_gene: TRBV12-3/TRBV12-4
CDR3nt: TGTGCCAGCAGTTTAGGAGGGGAGTACGAGCAGTACTTC
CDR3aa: CASSLGGEYEQYF

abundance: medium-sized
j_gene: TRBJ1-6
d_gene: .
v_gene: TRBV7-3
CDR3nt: TGTGCCAGCAGCCCCTCCGGTGGCACACCCCTCCACTTT
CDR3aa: CASSPSGGTPLHF

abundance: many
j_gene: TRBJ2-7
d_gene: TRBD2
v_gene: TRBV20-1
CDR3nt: TGCCGAGCGGGAGGGGGGACCTACGAGCAGTACTTC
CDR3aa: CRAGGGTYEQYF

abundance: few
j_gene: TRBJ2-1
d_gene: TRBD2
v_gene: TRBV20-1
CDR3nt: TGCAGTGCTCTCACGACTAGCGGGAGGGCGAATGAGCAGTTCTTC
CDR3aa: CSALTTSGRANEQFF

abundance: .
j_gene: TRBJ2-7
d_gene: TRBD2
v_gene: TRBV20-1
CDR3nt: TGCAGTGCCCTCCGGACTAGCGGGAGTAACGAGCAGTACTTC
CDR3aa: CSALRTSGSNEQYF

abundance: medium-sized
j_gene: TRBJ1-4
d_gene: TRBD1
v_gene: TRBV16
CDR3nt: TGTGCCAGCAGCCCGCCGACAGGGACTAATGAAAAACTGTTTTTT
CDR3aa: CASSPPTGTNEKLFF

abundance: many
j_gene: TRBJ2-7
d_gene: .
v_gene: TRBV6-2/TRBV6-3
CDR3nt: TGTGCCAGCAGTTCCGCTGGGACCCACTCCTACGAGCAGTACTTC
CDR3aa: CASSSAGTHSYEQYF

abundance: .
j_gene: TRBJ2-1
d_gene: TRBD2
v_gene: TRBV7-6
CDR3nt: TGTGCCAGCAGCGGCGTCGTTCGACTAGCCCATGAGCAGTTCTTC
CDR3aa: CASSGVVRLAHEQFF

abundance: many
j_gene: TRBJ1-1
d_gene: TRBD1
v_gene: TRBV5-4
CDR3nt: TGTGCCAGCAGGTCCGGACAGGACACTGAAGCTTTCTTT
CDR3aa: CASRSGQDTEAFF

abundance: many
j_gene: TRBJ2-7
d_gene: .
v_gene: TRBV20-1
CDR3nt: TGCAGTGCTAGAGAAGTCAGGGCCGGTACTTACGAGCAGTACTTC
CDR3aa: CSAREVRAGTYEQYF

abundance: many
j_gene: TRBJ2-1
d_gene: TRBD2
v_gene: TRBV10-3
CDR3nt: TGTGCCATCAGTGAGTTTTTAGCGGGAGACCCGGTAAGCTCCTACAATGAGCAGTTCTTC
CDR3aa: CAISEFLAGDPVSSYNEQFF

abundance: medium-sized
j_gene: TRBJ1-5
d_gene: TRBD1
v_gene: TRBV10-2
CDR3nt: TGCGCCAGCAGTGGCGGGGGACAGGGCGGCAATCAGCCCCAGCATTTT
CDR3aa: CASSGGGQGGNQPQHF

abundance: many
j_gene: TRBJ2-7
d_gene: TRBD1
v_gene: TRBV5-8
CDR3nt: TGTGCCAGCAGCTTGGGGGACAGGGGTGGCGAGCAGTACTTC
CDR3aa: CASSLGDRGGEQYF

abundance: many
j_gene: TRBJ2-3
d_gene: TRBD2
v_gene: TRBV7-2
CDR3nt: TGTGCCAGCAGCAGACAGTCTAGCGGGAGACCGGAAGATACGCAGTATTTT
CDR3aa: CASSRQSSGRPEDTQYF

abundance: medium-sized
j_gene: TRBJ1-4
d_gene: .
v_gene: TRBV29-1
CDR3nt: TGCAGCGGTGCCGAAGGGGAAAAACTGTTTTTT
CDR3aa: CSGAEGEKLFF

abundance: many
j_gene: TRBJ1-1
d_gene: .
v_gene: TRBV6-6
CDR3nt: TGTGCCAGCAGTCCTGTGGGTCGCACTGAAGCTTTCTTT
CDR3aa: CASSPVGRTEAFF

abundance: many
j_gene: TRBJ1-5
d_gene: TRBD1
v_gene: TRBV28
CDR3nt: TGTGCCAGCAGTTTACGAAAGGGGGCGCAGGGTCAGCCCCAGCATTTT
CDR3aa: CASSLRKGAQGQPQHF

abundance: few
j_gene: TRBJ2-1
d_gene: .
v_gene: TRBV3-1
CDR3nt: TGTGCCAGCAGCCATCACTCCATCCACAATGAGCAGTTCTTC
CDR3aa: CASSHHSIHNEQFF

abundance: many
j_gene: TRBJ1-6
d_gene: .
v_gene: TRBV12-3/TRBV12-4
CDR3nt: TGTGCCAGCAGTTTTAGGGCAGAACCCTCTAATTCACCCCTCCACTTT
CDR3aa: CASSFRAEPSNSPLHF

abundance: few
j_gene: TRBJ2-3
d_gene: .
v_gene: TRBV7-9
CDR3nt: TGTGCCAGCAGCCCCAGTCGAGCAGATACGCAGTATTTT
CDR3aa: CASSPSRADTQYF

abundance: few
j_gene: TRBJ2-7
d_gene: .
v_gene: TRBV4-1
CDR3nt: TGCGCCAGCAGCGGGAGTTCCTACGAGCAGTACTTC
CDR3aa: CASSGSSYEQYF

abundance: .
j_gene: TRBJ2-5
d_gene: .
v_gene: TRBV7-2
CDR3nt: TGTGCCAGCAGTTACGACAGAAAAGAGACCCAGTACTTC
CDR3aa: CASSYDRKETQYF

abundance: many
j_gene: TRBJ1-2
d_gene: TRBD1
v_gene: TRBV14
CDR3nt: TGTGCCAGCAGCCCGAACCCGGGACAGGGGGATAACTATGGCTACACCTTC
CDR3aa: CASSPNPGQGDNYGYTF

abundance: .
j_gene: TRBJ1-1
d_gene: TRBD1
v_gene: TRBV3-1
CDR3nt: TGTGCCAGCACCAGCCAACCGACAGGGGACACTGAAGCTTTCTTT
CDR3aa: CASTSQPTGDTEAFF

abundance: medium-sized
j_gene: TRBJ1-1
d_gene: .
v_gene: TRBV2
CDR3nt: TGTGCCAGCAGTCCAGAACAGGGTGTGGGTGAAGCTTTCTTT
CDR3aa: CASSPEQGVGEAFF

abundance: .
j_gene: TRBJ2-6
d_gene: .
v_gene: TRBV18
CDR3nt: TGTGCCAGCTCACCGTTACCGCAAGTCAGCTCCCCCTCTGGGGCCAACGTCCTGACTTTC
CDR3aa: CASSPLPQVSSPSGANVLTF

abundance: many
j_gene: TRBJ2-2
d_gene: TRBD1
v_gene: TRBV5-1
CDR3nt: TGCGCCAGCAGTACTCCCGGGACAGGGGACACCGGGGAGCTGTTTTTT
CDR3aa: CASSTPGTGDTGELFF

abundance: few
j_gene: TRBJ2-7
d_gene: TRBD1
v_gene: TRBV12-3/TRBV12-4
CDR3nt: TGTGCCAGCTGCCGGGACAGGGTGCGCGAGCAGTACTTC
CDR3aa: CASCRDRVREQYF

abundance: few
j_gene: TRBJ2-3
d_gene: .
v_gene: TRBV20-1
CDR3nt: TGCAGTGCTAGAGAGGGGGTCAAACATACGCAGTATTTT
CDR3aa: CSAREGVKHTQYF

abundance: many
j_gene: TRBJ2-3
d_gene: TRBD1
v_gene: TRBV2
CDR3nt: TGTGCCAGCAGTCGCGACAGGGGCACAGATACGCAGTATTTT
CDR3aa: CASSRDRGTDTQYF

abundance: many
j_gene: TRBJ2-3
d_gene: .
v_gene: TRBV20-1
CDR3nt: TGCAGTGCTAGAAAAGTGATCACAGATACGCAGTATTTT
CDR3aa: CSARKVITDTQYF

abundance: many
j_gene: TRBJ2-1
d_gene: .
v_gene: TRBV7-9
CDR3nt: TGTGCCAGCAGCCCTAGGGCACCTTCCTACAATGAGCAGTTCTTC
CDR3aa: CASSPRAPSYNEQFF

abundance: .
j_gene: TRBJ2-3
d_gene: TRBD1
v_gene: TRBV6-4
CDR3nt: TGTGCCAGCAGCGGGACAGAGGACAACACAGATACGCAGTATTTT
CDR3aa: CASSGTEDNTDTQYF

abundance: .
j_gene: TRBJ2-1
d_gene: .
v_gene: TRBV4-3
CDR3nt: TGCGCCAGCAGCCAACGCCCGACAGGAAGCTCCTACAATGAGCAGTTCTTC
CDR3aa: CASSQRPTGSSYNEQFF

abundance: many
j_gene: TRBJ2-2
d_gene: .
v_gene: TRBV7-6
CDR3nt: TGTGCCAGCAGCTTACTCACCGGGGAGCTGTTTTTT
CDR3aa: CASSLLTGELFF

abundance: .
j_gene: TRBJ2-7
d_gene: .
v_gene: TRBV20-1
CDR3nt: TGCAGTAGAGATGACCTTAGCTCCTACGAGCAGTACTTC
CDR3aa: CSRDDLSSYEQYF

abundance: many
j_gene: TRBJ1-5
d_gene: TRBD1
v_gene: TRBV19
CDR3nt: TGTGCCTCCCAAACCGGGACAGGGGGCAATCAGCCCCAGCATTTT
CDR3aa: CASQTGTGGNQPQHF